These 31 T cell receptor beta chains came from one sample sequenced in a study of PD-L1 blockade in urothelial cancer. Sequenced by immunoSEQ multiplex PCR; TCRdb stores in-frame clones only, minus some. The table shows approximately 50,000 clones, with 70% to 90% occurring only once. The sequencing used PBMCs, collected around atezolizumab (anti-PD-L1) treatment. The receptors shown here come from a man aged 60 to 69 with urothelial cancer.

The chain uses TRBV29-1 and TRBJ2-3; TRBD1 matches 9 bases. The germline V gene encodes CDR1 SQVTM and CDR2 ANQGSEA. After removal of 8 bases from V and 3 bases from J, the junction contained 9 bases not matched to a gene. The CDR3 runs to 14 residues. In nucleotides, the CDR3 is TGCAGCTTGAAGGACAGGGGAGGGACAGATACGCAGTATTTT. This codes for CSLKDRGGTDTQYF.

Note on this clone: Compared with germline, one end of the junction differs, possibly owing to a read error. V usage is TRBV2 and J usage is TRBJ2-7, with 12 nucleotides matching TRBD2. The CDR3 is 16 amino acids. The germline V gene encodes CDR1 SNHLY and CDR2 FYNNEI. CDR3 in amino acids: CASSERVPPLAGGPNF. The CDR3 region has the DNA TGTGCCAGCAGTGAGAGGGTCCCCCCACTAGCGGGGGGCCCGAACTTC.

The V and J genes are TRBV7-9 and TRBJ1-6; D is unresolved. Trimming shortened V by 1 base and J by 7 bases, and 8 bases separated the two germline ends. The germline CDR1 and CDR2 sequences are SEHNR and FQNEAQ (reference sequence). The CDR3 contains 14 residues. CDR3: CASSLDTENSPLHF. DNA for the CDR3: TGTGCCAGCAGCTTAGACACAGAGAATTCACCCCTCCACTTT. The variable domain in full, completed from reference TRBV7-9 and TRBJ1-6, reads DTGVSQNPRHKITKRGQNVTFRCDPISEHNRLYWYRQTLGQGPEFLTYFQNEAQLEKSRLLSDRFSAERPKGSFSTLEIQRTEQGDSAMYLCASSLDTENSPLHFGNGTRLTVT.

In its sample, this clone was seen once. This chain connects TRBV5-1 to TRBJ2-1, with 9 bases matching TRBD2. V lost 0 bases to trimming and J lost 4 bases; unmatched junction nucleotides: 5. CDR3 size: 16 residues. From germline, CDR1 is SGHRS and CDR2 YFSETQ. The CDR3 loop is CASSLGPSGDYNEQFF. Written as DNA, the CDR3 is TGCGCCAGCAGCTTGGGGCCTAGCGGGGATTACAATGAGCAGTTCTTC.

The J gene is TRBJ1-1, the V gene TRBV27; 8 bases agree with TRBD1. J lost 1 base, V lost 6 bases, and 7 bases had no gene match. The CDR3 runs to 15 residues. The germline gives CDR1 MNHEY, CDR2 SMNVEV (reference sequence). CDR3 residues: CASRSRTGKNTEAFF. The CDR3 bases are TGTGCCAGCAGATCACGGACAGGGAAGAACACTGAAGCTTTCTTT.

This chain connects TRBV6-1 to TRBJ2-7; TRBD1 is a possible D gene (6 bases). Germline-derived CDR1 and CDR2 are MNHNS and SASEGT. Deletions cut 6 bases from V and 1 base from J, with 10 bases between. The CDR3 runs to 13 residues. The CDR3 DNA reads TGTGCCAGCAGAGACAGGACGTCCTACGAGCAGTACTTC. Translated, it gives CASRDRTSYEQYF.

The chain employs TRBV7-8 and TRBJ1-2; 10 bases are a match to TRBD1. V lost 3 bases and J lost 3; bases outside the gene matches: 1. This CDR3 spans 14 amino acids. CDR1 SGHVS and CDR2 FQNEAQ come from the germline V gene. The CDR3 coding sequence is TGTGCCAGCAGCTTCGGGACAGGGGACTATGGCTACACCTTC. Translating gives CASSFGTGDYGYTF.

The chain has TRBV4-1 and TRBJ2-5; 15 bases are shared with TRBD2. The CDR3 length is 17 residues. Trimming cost V 4 bases and J 4 bases; bases outside gene matches: 7. Germline loops: CDR1 MGHRA, CDR2 YSYEKL. CDR3 sequence reads: CASSRGTSGGWLETQYF. CDR3 sequence (DNA): TGCGCCAGCAGCCGCGGGACTAGCGGGGGGTGGCTAGAGACCCAGTACTTC.

The rearrangement joins TRBV30 to TRBJ1-1, with D perhaps TRBD1 (5 bases). CDR3 length: 15 residues. CDR1 is GTSNPN, CDR2 SVGIG, per germline (reference sequence). The V gene lost 1 base and the J gene lost 1 base, with 13 bases spanning the gap. CDR3 nucleotide sequence: TGTGCCTGGAGTGCCTTGGGGGGAAGGAACACTGAAGCTTTCTTT. This gives the protein CAWSALGGRNTEAFF.

This rearrangement joins TRBV5-1 to TRBJ1-2, with 8 bases that match TRBD1. The V and J ends lost 3 bases and 4 bases, in that order; junction bases with no gene match: 8. CDR1 SGHRS and CDR2 YFSETQ come from the germline V gene. This CDR3 has 15 residues. CDR3 in amino acids: CASSSQGQGSYGYTF. In DNA form, the CDR3 reads TGCGCCAGCAGCTCCCAAGGACAGGGCAGCTATGGCTACACCTTC.

The CDR3 spells CASSYRAGEGDTQYF. DNA for the CDR3: TGTGCCAGCAGTTACAGAGCGGGGGAAGGAGATACGCAGTATTTT. This chain connects TRBV6-5 to TRBJ2-3; TRBD2 matches at 8 bases. V trimming: 2 bases; J trimming: 5 bases; junction bases outside the gene matches: 6. Germline V gene data show CDR1 as MNHEY and CDR2 as SVGAGI. This CDR3 contains 15 residues.

This clone was picked up one time. The V call is TRBV2, the J call TRBJ2-1, with 9 positions matching TRBD2. The CDR3 length is 15 residues. The junction had 4 bases not matched to a gene; V was cut back by 5 bases and J by 2 bases. From germline, CDR1 is SNHLY and CDR2 FYNNEI. In DNA form, the CDR3 reads TGTGCCAGCAGTAGATCTAGCGGGGCCTACAATGAGCAGTTCTTC. Protein product: CASSRSSGAYNEQFF.

This chain connects TRBV21-1 to TRBJ2-7; the table's D call of TRBD2 was not tested on the DNA. TRBV21-1 is flagged as a pseudogene. This CDR3 region has 16 residues. This chain's CDR3 is CASPGGPRGTSYEQYF. In nucleotides, the CDR3 is TGTGCCAGCCCGGGGGGACCACGGGGGACCTCCTACGAGCAGTACTTC.

The chain carries TRBV6-1 and TRBJ2-3; a weak D match, TRBD2 (5 bases). Germline CDR1 reads MNHNS; CDR2 reads SASEGT. Trimming shortened V by 2 bases and J by 4 bases, and 13 bases separated the two germline ends. This CDR3 is built from 15 residues. The chain's CDR3 is CASSERGFGPDTQYF. CDR3 sequence (DNA): TGTGCCAGCAGTGAACGGGGATTCGGGCCAGATACGCAGTATTTT.

This clone was recorded once. The chain couples TRBV5-4 to TRBJ2-7, with D perhaps TRBD2 (6 bases). The CDR3 has 16 amino acids. Trimming removed 0 bases from V and 2 bases from J, with 15 bases in between. Germline CDR1 SGHNT, CDR2 YYREEE (reference sequence). The CDR3 protein is CASSLAGRPATYEQYF. DNA for the CDR3: TGTGCCAGCAGCTTGGCGGGGAGGCCGGCCACCTACGAGCAGTACTTC.

The V call is TRBV4-1, the J call TRBJ1-5; D remains unclear. V was pared by 0 bases and J by 0 bases, with 15 bases between. CDR3 length: 18 residues. Per germline, CDR1 MGHRA and CDR2 YSYEKL. The CDR3 coding sequence is TGCGCCAGCAGCCAAGATTCCGGTTGGGGAGGTAGCAATCAGCCCCAGCATTTT. Translating it yields CASSQDSGWGGSNQPQHF.

This clone was counted once. The chain carries TRBV28 and TRBJ1-2, with D uncertain. Germline loops: CDR1 MDHEN, CDR2 SYDVKM. Trimming shortened V by 6 bases and J by 4 bases, and 12 bases separated the two germline ends. This CDR3 has 13 amino acids. DNA of the CDR3: TGTGCCAGCAGCCCGGGAGGCCTCTATGGCTACACCTTC. Translation gives CASSPGGLYGYTF.

The genes are TRBV28 and TRBJ1-6, with TRBD1 matching over 11 bases. The junction had 24 bases not matched to a gene; V was cut back by 10 bases and J by 7 bases. The germline CDR1 and CDR2 sequences are MDHEN and SYDVKM. CDR3 size: 20 residues. The DNA for the CDR3 is TGTGCCACCATGATGGGATTAGGACAGGGGGCGGGCGGAGGGAATTCACCCCTCCACTTT. The encoded protein is CATMMGLGQGAGGGNSPLHF.

This clone was detected a few times. The chain uses TRBV30 and TRBJ2-7; 8 nucleotides agree with TRBD1. CDR3 size: 15 residues. V dropped 2 bases and J dropped 6; count of bases not matched to a gene: 12. From germline, CDR1 is GTSNPN and CDR2 SVGIG (reference sequence). The CDR3 bases are TGTGCCTGGAGTAGTTTAAGGACAGGGCACCGCGAGCAGTACTTC. Protein product: CAWSSLRTGHREQYF.

This sequence joins TRBV6-1 and TRBJ2-5; D may be TRBD1 (6 bases). Trimming took off 4 bases at V and 2 bases at J, with 14 bases between the two ends. Germline V CDR1 and CDR2: MNHNS, SASEGT. This CDR3 spans 15 amino acids. In DNA form, the CDR3 reads TGTGCCAGCAGTGGCCTACAGGGTTTTCAAGAGACCCAGTACTTC. Translation: CASSGLQGFQETQYF.

The count of this clone is one. The chain carries TRBV5-6 and TRBJ1-3; 9 bases are shared with TRBD1. The CDR3 extends over 15 amino acids. With 4 bases clipped from V and 0 bases from J, the junction kept 2 bases outside the gene matches. Germline values: CDR1 SGHDT, CDR2 YYEEEE. The CDR3 here is CASSGTGLSGNTIYF. The CDR3 DNA is TGTGCCAGCAGCGGGACAGGGCTCTCTGGAAACACCATATATTTT. Supplemented by reference TRBV5-6 and TRBJ1-3, the full variable domain reads DAGVTQSPTHLIKTRGQQVTLRCSPKSGHDTVSWYQQALGQGPQFIFQYYEEEERQRGNFPDRFSGHQFPNYSSELNVNALLLGDSALYLCASSGTGLSGNTIYFGEGSWLTVV.

J is TRBJ2-3 and V is TRBV11-3; possibly TRBD2 for D (6 bases). V was shortened by 1 base and J by 0 bases, with 8 bases between the two germline ends. From germline, CDR1 is SGHNT and CDR2 YENEEA. This CDR3 spans 15 amino acids. The DNA of the CDR3 is TGTGCCAGCAGCTTAGTCGGGGGAAGCACAGATACGCAGTATTTT. Amino acid sequence: CASSLVGGSTDTQYF.

The genes are TRBV9 and TRBJ2-2; no definite D call. The CDR3 runs to 13 residues. CDR1 and CDR2 from the germline V gene are SGDLS and YYNGEE. The V gene lost 0 bases and the J gene lost 7 bases, with 7 bases spanning the gap. CDR3 protein: CASSVDPFGELFF. CDR3 sequence (DNA): TGTGCCAGCAGCGTAGATCCGTTCGGGGAGCTGTTTTTT. Looking up the rest from reference TRBV9 and TRBJ2-2 gives the full variable domain: DSGVTQTPKHLITATGQRVTLRCSPRSGDLSVYWYQQSLDQGLQFLIQYYNGEERAKGNILERFSAQQFPDLHSELNLSSLELGDSALYFCASSVDPFGELFFGEGSRLTVL.

This clone was found once. One junction end disagrees with the germline gene, perhaps due to a read error. The chain combines TRBV7-2 with TRBJ2-5; the match to TRBD1 covers 8 bases. CDR1 is SGHTA and CDR2 is FQGNSA in the germline V gene. The CDR3 spans 15 residues. DNA for the CDR3: TGTGCCAGCACCTTAATGGGACAGGCCGAAGAGACCCAGTACTTC. This sequence encodes CASTLMGQAEETQYF.

The gene calls are TRBV15 and TRBJ1-4; the match to TRBD1 covers 10 bases. This CDR3 spans 15 amino acids. CDR1 is LNHNV, CDR2 YYDKDF, per germline (reference sequence). V dropped 5 bases and J dropped 7; count of bases not matched to a gene: 7. The CDR3 nucleotides read TGTGCCACCAGCCCGAGTGGACAGGGGGGTGAAAAACTGTTTTTT. This translates into CATSPSGQGGEKLFF.

The sample holds one count of this clone. The chain combines TRBV6-5 with TRBJ1-1, with TRBD1 matching over 7 bases. Germline loops: CDR1 MNHEY, CDR2 SVGAGI. Trimming cost V 5 bases and J 4 bases; bases outside gene matches: 4. The CDR3 contains 13 residues. The CDR3 protein is CASSQQGSTEAFF. For the CDR3, the DNA is TGTGCCAGCAGTCAACAGGGGTCCACTGAAGCTTTCTTT.

J is TRBJ1-3 and V is TRBV9, with D possibly being TRBD1 (5 bases). V was pared by 8 bases and J by 2 bases, with 11 bases between. The CDR3 sequence is 13 residues long. Germline V gives CDR1 SGDLS, CDR2 YYNGEE. In DNA form, the CDR3 reads TGTGCCAGTGGGGCAGTCACTGGAAACACCATATATTTT. It encodes CASGAVTGNTIYF. Using reference TRBV9 and TRBJ1-3 for the parts outside the CDR3, the full variable domain is DSGVTQTPKHLITATGQRVTLRCSPRSGDLSVYWYQQSLDQGLQFLIQYYNGEERAKGNILERFSAQQFPDLHSELNLSSLELGDSALYFCASGAVTGNTIYFGEGSWLTVV.

The chain combines TRBV18 with TRBJ1-2; TRBD1 agrees at 8 bases. V dropped 5 bases and J dropped 8; count of bases not matched to a gene: 13. Germline CDR1 and CDR2: KGHSH and LQKENI. The CDR3 totals 15 residues. CDR3 region: CASSYGQGVMEGYTF. CDR3 nucleotide sequence: TGTGCCAGCTCATACGGACAGGGAGTTATGGAGGGCTACACCTTC.

The chain is built from TRBV7-8 and TRBJ1-5, with D unresolved. The CDR3 extends over 14 amino acids. Germline V lookup: CDR1 SGHVS, CDR2 FQNEAQ. The ends were cut back, 1 base at V and 2 bases at J, with 6 bases in the middle. The CDR3 loop reads CASSLVEGNQPQHF. The CDR3 DNA sequence: TGTGCCAGCAGCTTAGTCGAGGGCAATCAGCCCCAGCATTTT.

This chain uses TRBV7-2 with TRBJ2-6; perhaps TRBD1 as D (6 bases). Between the trimmed V and J ends, which lost 0 bases and 0 bases, there was a span of 9 bases. Germline CDR1 is SGHTA and CDR2 is FQGNSA. CDR3 size: 17 residues. The CDR3 DNA is TGTGCCAGCAGCTTAGCGGGACAACTCTCTGGGGCCAACGTCCTGACTTTC. Encoded protein: CASSLAGQLSGANVLTF. Full variable domain (rest looked up from reference TRBV7-2 and TRBJ2-6): GAGVSQSPSNKVTEKGKDVELRCDPISGHTALYWYRQSLGQGLEFLIYFQGNSAPDKSGLPSDRFSAERTGGSVSTLTIQRTQQEDSAVYLCASSLAGQLSGANVLTFGAGSRLTVL.

CDR3: CASGPRHSNQPQHF. The CDR3 nucleotides read TGTGCTAGTGGTCCCCGACATAGTAATCAGCCCCAGCATTTT. This rearrangement joins TRBV12-5 to TRBJ1-5, with unresolved D. The CDR3 loop spans 14 amino acids. Looked up from germline, CDR1 is LGHNT and CDR2 is FRNRAP. Deletions cut 5 bases from V and 4 bases from J, with 12 bases between.